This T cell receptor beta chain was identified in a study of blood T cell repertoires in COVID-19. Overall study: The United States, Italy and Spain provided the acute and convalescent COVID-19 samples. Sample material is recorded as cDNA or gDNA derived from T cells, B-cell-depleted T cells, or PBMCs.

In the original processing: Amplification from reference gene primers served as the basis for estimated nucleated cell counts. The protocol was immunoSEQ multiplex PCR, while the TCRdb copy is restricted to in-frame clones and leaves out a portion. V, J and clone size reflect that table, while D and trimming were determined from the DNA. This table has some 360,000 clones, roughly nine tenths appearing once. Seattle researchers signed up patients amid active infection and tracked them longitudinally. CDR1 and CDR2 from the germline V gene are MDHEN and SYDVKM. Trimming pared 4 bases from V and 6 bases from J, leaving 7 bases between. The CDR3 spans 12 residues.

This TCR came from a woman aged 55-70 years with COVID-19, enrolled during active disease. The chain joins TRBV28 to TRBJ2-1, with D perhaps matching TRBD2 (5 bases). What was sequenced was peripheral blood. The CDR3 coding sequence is TGTGCCAGCAGTTCAGGACTCAATGAGCAGTTCTTC. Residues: CASSSGLNEQFF.